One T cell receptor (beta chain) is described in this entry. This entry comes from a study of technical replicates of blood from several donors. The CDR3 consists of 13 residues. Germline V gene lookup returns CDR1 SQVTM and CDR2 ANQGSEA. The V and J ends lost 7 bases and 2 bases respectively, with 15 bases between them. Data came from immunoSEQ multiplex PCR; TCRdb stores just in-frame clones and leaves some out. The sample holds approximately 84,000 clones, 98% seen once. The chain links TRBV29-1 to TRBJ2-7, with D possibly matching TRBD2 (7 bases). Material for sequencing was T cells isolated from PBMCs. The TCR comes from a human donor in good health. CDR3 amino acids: CSARGGSPYEQYF. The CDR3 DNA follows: TGCAGCGCGAGGGGGGGTAGCCCCTACGAGCAGTACTTC.